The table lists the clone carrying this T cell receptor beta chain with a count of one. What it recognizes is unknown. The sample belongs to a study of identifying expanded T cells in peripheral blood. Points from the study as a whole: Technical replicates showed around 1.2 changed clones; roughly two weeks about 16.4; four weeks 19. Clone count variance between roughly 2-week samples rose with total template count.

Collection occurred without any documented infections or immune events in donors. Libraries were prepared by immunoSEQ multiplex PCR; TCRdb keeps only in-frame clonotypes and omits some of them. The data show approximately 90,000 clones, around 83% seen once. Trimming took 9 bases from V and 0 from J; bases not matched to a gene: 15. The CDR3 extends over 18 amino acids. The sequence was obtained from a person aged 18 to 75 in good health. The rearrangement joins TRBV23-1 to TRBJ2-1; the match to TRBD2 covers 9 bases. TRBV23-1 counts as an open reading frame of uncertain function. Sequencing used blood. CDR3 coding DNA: TGCGCCAGAATCTGGCGGGGGGGGACCAAAAGCTCCTACAATGAGCAGTTCTTC. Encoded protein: CARIWRGGTKSSYNEQFF.